This T cell receptor (beta chain) was captured by sequencing in a study of T cells in Graves' hyperthyroidism and ophthalmopathy. Study-wide results and limits: Among thyroid clonotypes expanded above 0.001, most also appeared in blood.

The source material, RNA transcripts, was used to amplify TCR beta CDR3 regions. First-round RT-PCR of the TCR CDR3 relied on the HTBI primer set. Each CDR3 protein is one row after TCRdb ran MiXCR on the multiplex PCR reads. This sample has about 640,000 distinct CDR3 sequences, with 20% to 25% found just once. A Clinical Activity Score of at least 3, a NOSPECS grade of at least 4 and a duration under 3 months were recorded in the ophthalmopathy patients. Exclusion criteria comprised uncontrolled infection, other autoimmune disease, pregnancy or lactation. Diagnostic decisions used clinical symptoms, serum thyroxine and TRAb, thyroid ultrasound and orbital computed tomography. This clonotype was picked up a small number of times. Its target is unknown. This CDR3 is built from 15 residues. The germline V gene encodes CDR1 SGHDT and CDR2 YYEEEE. V lost 0 bases and J 6 bases, leaving 14 bases between the germline ends.

The sample taken for sequencing was blood. The TCR was taken from a man aged 25-45 years with Graves' ophthalmopathy. This chain uses TRBV5-6 with TRBJ2-3; D might be TRBD2 (5 bases). This CDR3 reads CASSLVLATLDTQYF. In DNA form, the CDR3 reads TGTGCCAGCAGCTTGGTTCTAGCAACGTTGGATACGCAGTATTTT.